These 7 T cell receptor beta chains originate from one sample sequenced in a study of blood T cell repertoires in COVID-19. The data were produced by immunoSEQ multiplex PCR, yet TCRdb's version contains in-frame clones alone and is incomplete. The sample contains 130,000 to 150,000 clones, around 80% of which appear only once. What was sequenced was peripheral blood. The source of these receptors is a man aged 55 to 70 with acute or convalescent COVID-19.

The chain has TRBV6-5 and TRBJ1-4; tentatively, D is TRBD1 (6 bases). Trimming left V 2 bases short and J 5 bases short, with 9 bases between. The CDR3 length is 14 residues. The germline V gene has CDR1 MNHEY and CDR2 SVGAGI. The CDR3 region has the DNA TGTGCCAGCAGTTACGGCAGGGGAAATGAAAAACTGTTTTTT. This gives the protein CASSYGRGNEKLFF.

CDR3 region: CASSFYGANVLTF. CDR3 nucleotide sequence: TGTGCCAGCAGCTTCTATGGGGCCAACGTCCTGACTTTC. This sequence joins TRBV11-1 and TRBJ2-6; D is ambiguous. Germline V gene data show CDR1 as SGHAT and CDR2 as FQDESV (reference sequence). This CDR3 region has 13 residues. V dropped 3 bases and J dropped 3 bases, with 3 bases sitting between them. The variable domain in full, with the rest retrieved from reference TRBV11-1 and TRBJ2-6, is EAEVAQSPRYKITEKSQAVAFWCDPISGHATLYWYRQILGQGPELLVQFQDESVVDDSQLPKDRFSAERLKGVDSTLKIQPAELGDSAMYLCASSFYGANVLTFGAGSRLTVL.

In this sample, this clone turned up once. The chain employs TRBV11-2 and TRBJ2-5; 8 nucleotides line up with TRBD2. The CDR3 has 14 amino acids. J lost 5 bases, V lost 5 bases, and 7 bases had no gene match. Germline loops: CDR1 SGHAT, CDR2 FQNNGV. In nucleotides, the CDR3 is TGTGCCAGCAGCCCGTTGCCTAGCGGGGAGACCCAGTACTTC. It yields the protein CASSPLPSGETQYF.

This chain connects TRBV7-9 to TRBJ1-4; possible D gene TRBD1, 6 bases. Germline-derived CDR1 and CDR2 are SEHNR and FQNEAQ (reference sequence). Trimming pared 6 bases from V and 0 bases from J, leaving 14 bases between. CDR3 size: 16 residues. The CDR3 loop reads CASSRQVSSTNEKLFF. The CDR3 coding sequence is TGTGCCAGCAGTCGACAGGTATCATCAACTAATGAAAAACTGTTTTTT.

The genes are TRBV3-1 (or the pseudogene TRBV3-2) and TRBJ1-5, with 8 bases that match TRBD1. The V gene end was trimmed by 1 base and the J gene end by 2 bases; junction bases not matched to a gene: 4. Germline lookup yields CDR1 LGHDT and CDR2 YNNKEL (reference sequence). CDR3 length: 16 residues. The CDR3 DNA reads as TGTGCCAGCAGCCAAGGGGGACAGGAACGCAATCAGCCCCAGCATTTT. Translated, it gives CASSQGGQERNQPQHF.

The V and J genes are TRBV4-2 and TRBJ2-3; weak D call: TRBD2 (6 bases). CDR1 and CDR2 (germline): LGHNA, YNFKEQ. CDR3 size: 15 residues. Trimming left V 0 bases short and J 3 bases short, with 10 bases between. The CDR3 nucleotides read TGTGCCAGCAGCCAAGATGAGGCGGGGACAGATACGCAGTATTTT. Translation gives CASSQDEAGTDTQYF.

The chain is built from TRBV12-3 or TRBV12-4 and TRBJ2-7; a weak D match, TRBD2 (6 bases). The length of the CDR3 is 11 residues. The V end lost 3 bases, the J end lost 6 bases, and 6 bases lay between the germline ends. The CDR3 sequence is CASSFGGEQYF. CDR3 nucleotide sequence: TGTGCCAGCAGTTTCGGGGGCGAGCAGTACTTC.